What follows are 21 T cell receptor beta chains derived from one specimen sequenced in a study of blood T cells in healthy people across ages. The authors ran a second PCR of roughly 7 to 11 cycles using a sample-barcoded 5' primer and a J-beta primer mix. MiXCR, applied by TCRdb to the 5' RACE reads, yields one record per CDR3 protein. In the table there are 500,000 to 700,000 distinct CDR3 sequences, 25% to 30% of which are singletons. The sequencing sample was made of blood. Source of these receptors: a woman of 80 years or more in good health.

The chain combines TRBV20-1 with TRBJ2-4; D might be TRBD1 or TRBD2, each matching 5 bases. The V end lost 5 bases, the J end lost 8 bases, and 10 bases lay between the germline ends. This CDR3 contains 11 residues. Looked up from germline, CDR1 is DFQATT and CDR2 is SNEGSKA (reference sequence). CDR3: CSALLGDIQYF. As DNA, the CDR3 is TGCAGTGCTCTCTTGGGGGACATTCAGTACTTC.

The V gene is TRBV20-1, the J gene TRBJ2-4, with 12 bases matching TRBD2. From germline, CDR1 is DFQATT and CDR2 SNEGSKA (reference sequence). This CDR3 region has 14 residues. V lost 3 bases, J lost 13 bases, and 10 bases stayed unmatched. CDR3 nucleotides: TGCAGTGCTAGGCCTCTAGCGGGAGGGTGTGAGCAGTACTTC. Protein sequence: CSARPLAGGCEQYF.

About this clonotype: A read error may explain this, as a much larger clone is one base away. V usage is TRBV10-3 and J usage is TRBJ2-7; 9 positions match TRBD1. In germline, CDR1 is ENHRY, CDR2 SYGVKD. The length of the CDR3 is 14 residues. Losses at the gene ends were 6 bases for V and 7 bases for J; bases not matched to a gene: 10. The DNA of the CDR3 is TGTGCCATCAGGGACCTGACAGGGGGGAGTGAGCAGTACTTC. This codes for CAIRDLTGGSEQYF.

Only a few counts were recorded for this clonotype. This rearrangement joins TRBV10-3 to TRBJ2-3; D perhaps matches TRBD2 (6 bases). Germline loops: CDR1 ENHRY, CDR2 SYGVKD. CDR3 length: 13 residues. The ends were cut back, 2 bases at V and 6 bases at J, with 9 bases in the middle. The DNA of the CDR3 is TGTGCCATCAGTGAGACACTAGCCGATACGCAGTATTTT. The encoded protein is CAISETLADTQYF.

A note on this clonotype: One base away lies a much larger clone, so this may be a sequencing read error. The rearrangement uses TRBV14 and TRBJ1-2; D uncertain. Looked up from germline, CDR1 is SGHDN and CDR2 is FVKESK. This CDR3 comprises 15 residues. CDR3 loop: CVSSRSGITNYGYTF. The CDR3 DNA follows: TGTGTCAGCAGTCGCTCGGGGATCACTAACTATGGCTACACCTTC.

This clonotype was seen ten or more times. The V gene is TRBV20-1, the J gene TRBJ1-5; D unresolved. Germline CDR1 DFQATT, CDR2 SNEGSKA (reference sequence). CDR3 length equals 14 residues. V was shortened by 3 bases and J by 5 bases, with 14 bases between the two germline ends. Written as DNA, the CDR3 is TGCAGTGCTAGTTTGGGTGTACCCTATCAGCCCCAGCATTTT. Protein product: CSASLGVPYQPQHF.

The chain employs TRBV20-1 and TRBJ1-5; D is ambiguous. The germline V gene has CDR1 DFQATT and CDR2 SNEGSKA (reference sequence). This CDR3 contains 14 residues. This CDR3 is CSSSIGFGNQPQHF. The CDR3 DNA reads as TGCAGCTCCTCTATTGGTTTTGGCAATCAGCCCCAGCATTTT.

This clonotype was counted between two and nine times. A much more abundant neighbour one base away suggests this may be a read error. The chain links TRBV20-1 to TRBJ1-2; D call uncertain. Germline CDR1 reads DFQATT; CDR2 reads SNEGSKA (reference sequence). V lost 3 bases and J 4 bases, leaving 9 bases between the germline ends. This CDR3 contains 12 residues. The CDR3 nucleotides read TGCAGTGCTAGTAGTGACGGCTATGGCTACACCTTC. As protein: CSASSDGYGYTF.

The V call is TRBV6-1, the J call TRBJ1-4, with D possibly matching TRBD1 (5 bases). Deletions cut 4 bases from V and 3 bases from J, with 15 bases between. The CDR3 is 16 residues long. Germline V gene sequence: CDR1 MNHNS, CDR2 SASEGT. The CDR3 coding sequence is TGTGCCAGCAGTGTCCGGCCAATAGGGGCTAATGAAAAACTGTTTTTT. Translating gives CASSVRPIGANEKLFF.

The gene calls are TRBV30 and TRBJ1-2; TRBD1 aligns across 7 bases. CDR3 length equals 15 residues. The germline V gene has CDR1 GTSNPN and CDR2 SVGIG (reference sequence). The ends lost 5 bases at V and 0 bases at J; junction bases unmatched: 9. The CDR3 DNA reads as TGTGCCTGGCGTATGACAGGGTCGGCTAACTATGGCTACACCTTC. Encoded protein: CAWRMTGSANYGYTF. Filled out from reference TRBV30 and TRBJ1-2, the complete variable domain reads SQTIHQWPATLVQPVGSPLSLECTVEGTSNPNLYWYRQAAGRGLQLLFYSVGIGQISSEVPQNLSASRPQDRQFILSSKKLLLSDSGFYLCAWRMTGSANYGYTFGSGTRLTVV.

The J gene is TRBJ2-5, the V gene TRBV3-1, with D unresolved. Germline CDR1 LGHDT, CDR2 YNNKEL (reference sequence). CDR3 size: 17 residues. The V end lost 0 bases, the J end lost 1 base, and 15 bases lay between the germline ends. The CDR3 sequence is CASSQDTFGRPQETQYF. CDR3 bases: TGTGCCAGCAGCCAAGACACCTTCGGCCGCCCCCAAGAGACCCAGTACTTC.

This clonotype was observed a handful of times. A much larger clone lies a single base off, so this may be a read error. The chain is built from TRBV5-6 and TRBJ2-7; 7 bases agree with TRBD2. Trimming removed 0 bases from V and 7 bases from J; junction bases left unmatched: 10. The CDR3 extends over 15 amino acids. Germline V gene sequence: CDR1 SGHDT, CDR2 YYEEEE. DNA of the CDR3: TGTGCCAGCAGCTTGGGGCCGGGGGGAGGCAATGAGCAGTACTTC. It translates to CASSLGPGGGNEQYF.

Many counts were recorded for this clonotype. The chain joins TRBV27 to TRBJ2-7, with 8 nucleotides matching TRBD2. Germline V gene data show CDR1 as MNHEY and CDR2 as SMNVEV (reference sequence). Trimming removed 5 bases from V and 4 bases from J; junction bases left unmatched: 13. CDR3 length: 16 residues. In DNA, the CDR3 is TGTGCCAGCAGTAACCGGGGGGGGGCTTTCCTTTACGAGCAGTACTTC. This gives the protein CASSNRGGAFLYEQYF.

This clonotype was picked up many times. A much larger clone lies one base from this, so it may be a read error. This chain joins TRBV20-1 and TRBJ2-7, with 12 positions matching TRBD1. This CDR3 region has 14 residues. Trimming removed 7 bases from V and 3 bases from J; junction bases left unmatched: 7. Germline assignment: CDR1 DFQATT and CDR2 SNEGSKA (reference sequence). In nucleotides, the CDR3 is TGCAGTGTTGAAGGGACAGGGGGCCGCTACGAGCAGTACTTC. Its translation is CSVEGTGGRYEQYF.

Ten or more counts support this clonotype. The gene calls are TRBV5-5 and TRBJ2-1; 8 bases agree with TRBD1. The CDR3 spans 14 residues. The V and J ends lost 5 bases and 3 bases, in that order; junction bases with no gene match: 4. Germline V gene data show CDR1 as SGHKS and CDR2 as YYEKEE (reference sequence). CDR3: CASRFGQGYNEQFF. The CDR3 nucleotides read TGTGCCAGCAGATTTGGACAGGGCTACAATGAGCAGTTCTTC.

The chain joins TRBV30 to TRBJ1-1; D is possibly TRBD1 (5 bases). The CDR3 extends over 12 amino acids. Trimming took off 3 bases at V and 3 bases at J, with 8 bases between the two ends. Germline V gene lookup returns CDR1 GTSNPN and CDR2 SVGIG (reference sequence). The CDR3 here is CAWRRDHTEAFF. The CDR3 nucleotides are TGTGCCTGGAGGAGGGACCACACTGAAGCTTTCTTT. Based on the CDR3 plus reference TRBV30 and TRBJ1-1, the full variable domain is SQTIHQWPATLVQPVGSPLSLECTVEGTSNPNLYWYRQAAGRGLQLLFYSVGIGQISSEVPQNLSASRPQDRQFILSSKKLLLSDSGFYLCAWRRDHTEAFFGQGTRLTVV.

This clonotype was detected only a few times. The rearrangement uses TRBV30 and TRBJ2-7; a possible D gene is TRBD2 (6 bases). Germline V gene sequence: CDR1 GTSNPN, CDR2 SVGIG (reference sequence). The ends were cut back, 1 base at V and 3 bases at J, with 10 bases in the middle. CDR3 length: 13 residues. CDR3 DNA: TGTGCCTGGAGTGCTCAGGGAGGCTACGAGCAGTACTTC. It yields the protein CAWSAQGGYEQYF.

This clonotype has only a few counts. This sequence joins TRBV30 and TRBJ1-5; D not certain. The CDR3 spans 13 residues. V was shortened by 0 bases and J by 7 bases, with 10 bases between the two germline ends. Germline V gives CDR1 GTSNPN, CDR2 SVGIG (reference sequence). DNA for the CDR3: TGTGCCTGGAGTGTAGGAGGGAAGCAGCCCCAGCATTTT. Translation: CAWSVGGKQPQHF.

Concerning this clonotype: A junction boundary mismatches the germline segment, possibly from a read error. The genes are TRBV11-2 and TRBJ1-2; 7 positions agree with TRBD1. Germline-derived CDR1 and CDR2 are SGHAT and FQNNGV. This CDR3 region has 13 residues. CDR3 DNA: TGTGCCAGCAGCTCCCGGACAGGATGGGGCTGCACCTTC. It specifies CASSSRTGWGCTF.

The chain is built from TRBV5-6 and TRBJ2-1; 7 bases are shared with TRBD1. V gave up 7 bases and J gave up 4 bases; unmatched junction bases: 11. CDR1 is SGHDT and CDR2 is YYEEEE in the germline V gene. CDR3 size: 15 residues. CDR3 in amino acids: CASGDRVGVYNEQFF. CDR3 DNA: TGTGCCAGCGGCGACAGGGTGGGGGTTTACAATGAGCAGTTCTTC.

This clonotype was picked up many times. The rearrangement links TRBV20-1 to TRBJ2-7, with 11 bases identical to TRBD1. Germline CDR1 is DFQATT and CDR2 is SNEGSKA (reference sequence). The trim removed 3 bases at V and 2 bases at J, leaving 6 bases unmatched. CDR3 length: 15 amino acids. CDR3: CSARGDRGTTYEQYF. CDR3 in DNA: TGCAGTGCTAGGGGGGACAGGGGGACCACCTACGAGCAGTACTTC.